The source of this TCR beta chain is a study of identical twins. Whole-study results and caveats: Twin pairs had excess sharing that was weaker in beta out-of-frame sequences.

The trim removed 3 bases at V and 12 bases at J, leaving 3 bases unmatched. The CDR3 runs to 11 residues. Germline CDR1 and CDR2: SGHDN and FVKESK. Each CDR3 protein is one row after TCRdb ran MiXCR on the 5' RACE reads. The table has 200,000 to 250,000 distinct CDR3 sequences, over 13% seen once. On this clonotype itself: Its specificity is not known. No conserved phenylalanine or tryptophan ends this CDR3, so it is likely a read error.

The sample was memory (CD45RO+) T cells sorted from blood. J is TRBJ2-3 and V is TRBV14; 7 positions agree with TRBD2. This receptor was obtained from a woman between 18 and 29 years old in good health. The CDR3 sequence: CASSQGLTQYY. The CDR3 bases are TGTGCCAGCAGCCAGGGACTAACCCAGTATTAT.